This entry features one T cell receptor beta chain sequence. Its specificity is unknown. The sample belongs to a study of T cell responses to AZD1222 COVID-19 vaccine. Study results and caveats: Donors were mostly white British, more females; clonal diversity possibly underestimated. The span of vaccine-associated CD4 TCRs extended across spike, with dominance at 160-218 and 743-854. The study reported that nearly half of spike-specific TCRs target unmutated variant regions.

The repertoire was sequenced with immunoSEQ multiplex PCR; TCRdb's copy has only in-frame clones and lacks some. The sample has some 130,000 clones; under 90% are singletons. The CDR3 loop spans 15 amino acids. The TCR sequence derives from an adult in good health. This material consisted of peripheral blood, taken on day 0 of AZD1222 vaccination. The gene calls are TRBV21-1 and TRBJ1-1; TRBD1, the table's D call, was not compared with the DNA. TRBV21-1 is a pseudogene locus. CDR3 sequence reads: CARRFAWGQVIEAFF. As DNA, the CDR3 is TGTGCCAGAAGATTCGCTTGGGGACAGGTGATTGAAGCTTTCTTT.